This T cell receptor beta chain comes out of a study of cytomegalovirus exposure and HLA in healthy donors. A remark on this clone: The antigen remains undetermined.

Study-wide results and caveats: According to a later analysis, most TCR beta chains associated with CMV appeared HLA-restricted. A link between a missense DCLRE1C variant and TCR beta V- and J-gene trimming emerged from a later analysis.

The primer mix had 60 Vbeta and 13 Jbeta primers. Here immunoSEQ multiplex PCR was the method, and the copy in TCRdb shows in-frame clones only, minus some. The table lists about 140,000 clones, around 10% of them singletons. V gave up 4 bases and J gave up 4 bases; unmatched junction bases: 8. The CDR3 is 16 residues long. The V gene's germline CDR1 is LNHDA and CDR2 SQIVND (reference sequence). Sequencing used PBMCs. The receptor's source is a male donor in good health and CMV-seronegative. The V call is TRBV19, the J call TRBJ2-7; 12 bases align to TRBD1. The CDR3 nucleotides are TGTGCCAGTAGTACCCGGGGACAGGGGGCAATATACGAGCAGTACTTC. It encodes CASSTRGQGAIYEQYF.